This TCR beta chain originates from a study of molecular identifiers for immune sequencing clone quantification. Study results and limitations: Naive cells had under 1% of molecules in clones above 20 RNA copies, effectors over 98%. About a million naive cells reportedly did not prevent detection of spiked Jurkat TCR RNA from one cell.

This clonotype has ten or more counts. Antigen: not known. This CDR3 comprises 17 residues. The V gene's germline CDR1 is SEHNR and CDR2 FQNEAQ (reference sequence). Between the trimmed V and J ends, which lost 7 bases and 2 bases, there was a span of 20 bases. Using a CD8+CD4-CCR7+CD45RA+ phenotype, naive CD8 T cells were sorted. As previously described, bulk TCR libraries were made using listed TCR primers. TCRdb passed the PCR reads through MiXCR, listing each CDR3 protein once. Of some 580,000 distinct CDR3 sequences listed, 25% are singletons. The chain couples TRBV7-9 to TRBJ2-2; tentative D call: TRBD1 (5 bases). The source is a human donor in good health. Some libraries in this study had Jurkat cell RNA spiked in. The sample was naive CD8+ T cells from blood, with Jurkat cell RNA spiked in. Noted subset: FACS-sorted CD8+CD4-CCR7+CD45RA+ naive T cells. CDR3 sequence (DNA): TGTGCCAGCACCACGACAGAACTGGGATCTAACACCGGGGAGCTGTTTTTT. Residues: CASTTTELGSNTGELFF.